A single sample gave rise to the 5 T cell receptor beta chains below, sequenced in a study of radiation and T cells in renal cell carcinoma. Time point in this sample: blood 4 weeks post-SBRT, at nephrectomy. Treatment in this sample: 15 Gy SBRT to primary tumor, nephrectomy 4 weeks later. The protocol was immunoSEQ multiplex PCR, while the TCRdb copy is restricted to in-frame clones and leaves out a portion. The sample shows about 73,000 clones, less than 85% of them seen only once. The sequencing used blood, collected from a patient whose treatment included radiotherapy and nephrectomy. These receptors were collected from a woman aged 60-75 years with renal cell carcinoma.

The rearrangement uses TRBV28 and TRBJ1-3; D not resolved. Germline CDR1 MDHEN, CDR2 SYDVKM. The V gene lost 1 base and the J gene lost 0 bases, with 10 bases spanning the gap. This CDR3 has 16 amino acids. The CDR3 region has the DNA TGTGCCAGCAGTTTATTTGCAGGTTACTCTGGAAACACCATATATTTT. It codes for CASSLFAGYSGNTIYF.

This clone has just a few counts. This chain joins TRBV27 and TRBJ1-1; possible D gene TRBD1, 5 bases. The CDR3 covers 15 residues. Germline V gene sequence: CDR1 MNHEY, CDR2 SMNVEV (reference sequence). The V gene lost 6 bases and the J gene lost 2 bases, with 16 bases spanning the gap. Here the CDR3 reads CASSTKEDINTEAFF. CDR3 DNA: TGTGCCAGCAGCACAAAGGAGGACATTAACACTGAAGCTTTCTTT.

J is TRBJ2-2 and V is TRBV5-8; 8 nucleotides agree with TRBD1. The ends lost 4 bases at V and 5 bases at J; junction bases unmatched: 7. The germline gives CDR1 SGHTS, CDR2 YDEGEE. CDR3 length equals 15 residues. CDR3 in amino acids: CASSLGDRGTGELFF. The CDR3 region has the DNA TGTGCCAGCAGCCTGGGAGACAGGGGAACCGGGGAGCTGTTTTTT.

The gene calls are TRBV5-6 and TRBJ1-1; weak D call: TRBD1 (5 bases). CDR1 is SGHDT, CDR2 YYEEEE, per germline. The CDR3 has 14 amino acids. V lost 0 bases, J lost 5 bases, and 11 bases lay in between. The CDR3 region has the DNA TGTGCCAGCAGCTTGGGACGGGGGAGGACTGAAGCTTTCTTT. Its protein is CASSLGRGRTEAFF.

The V and J genes are TRBV19 and TRBJ2-1, with D perhaps TRBD2 (7 bases). Per the germline V gene, CDR1 is LNHDA and CDR2 is SQIVND (reference sequence). The CDR3 has 15 amino acids. The germline V and J ends were trimmed by 7 bases and 7 bases, with 20 bases remaining between them. The CDR3 bases are TGTGCCAGTACCAATTGGGGGGGGCAAGCGAATGAGCAGTTCTTC. It translates to CASTNWGGQANEQFF.